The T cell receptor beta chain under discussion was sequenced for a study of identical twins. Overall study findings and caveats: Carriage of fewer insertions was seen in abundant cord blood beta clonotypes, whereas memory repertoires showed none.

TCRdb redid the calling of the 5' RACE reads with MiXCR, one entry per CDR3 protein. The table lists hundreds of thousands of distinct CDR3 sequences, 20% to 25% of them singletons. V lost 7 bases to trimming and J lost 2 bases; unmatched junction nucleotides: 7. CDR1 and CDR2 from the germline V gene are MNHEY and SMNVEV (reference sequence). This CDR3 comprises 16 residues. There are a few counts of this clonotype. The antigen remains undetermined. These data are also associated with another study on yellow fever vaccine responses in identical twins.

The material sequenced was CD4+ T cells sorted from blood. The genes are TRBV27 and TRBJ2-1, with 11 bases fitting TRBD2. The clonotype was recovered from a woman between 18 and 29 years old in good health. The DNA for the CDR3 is TGTGCCAGCATTCCCAGACTAGCGGGAACCTACAATGAGCAGTTCTTC. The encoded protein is CASIPRLAGTYNEQFF.